Shown below are 13 T cell receptor beta chains from a single sample sequenced in a study of blood T cell repertoires in COVID-19. The data were produced by immunoSEQ multiplex PCR, yet TCRdb's version contains in-frame clones alone and is incomplete. The table lists over 110,000 clones, around 81% of them singletons. The sequenced sample consisted of peripheral blood. The source is a human donor in a cohort sampled during active COVID-19.

For the CDR3, the DNA is TGTGCCAGCAGTGAACACCCCGGGGACGAGCAGTACTTC. Protein: CASSEHPGDEQYF. The rearrangement uses TRBV6-1 and TRBJ2-7; D possibly corresponds to TRBD2 (5 bases). V dropped 2 bases and J dropped 5 bases, with 10 bases sitting between them. CDR1 and CDR2 (germline): MNHNS, SASEGT. The CDR3 extends over 13 amino acids.

V and J are TRBV6-5 and TRBJ2-7; 7 positions match TRBD1. V lost 5 bases and J lost 4; bases outside the gene matches: 8. CDR1 and CDR2 from the germline V gene are MNHEY and SVGAGI. The CDR3 has 14 amino acids. The CDR3 spells CASSPKQGPYEQYF. CDR3 DNA sequence: TGTGCCAGCAGTCCCAAACAGGGGCCTTACGAGCAGTACTTC.

J is TRBJ1-1 and V is TRBV4-2; perhaps TRBD1 as D (6 bases). The CDR3 has 15 amino acids. V shed 0 bases and J shed 4 bases, with 12 bases lying between them. The germline gives CDR1 LGHNA, CDR2 YNFKEQ. Written as DNA, the CDR3 is TGTGCCAGCAGCCAAGAATGGGCAGGGGTCACTGAAGCTTTCTTT. Translated, it gives CASSQEWAGVTEAFF.

The chain has TRBV27 and TRBJ1-2, with 9 bases aligning to TRBD1. The CDR3 is made up of 16 amino acids. CDR1 is MNHEY and CDR2 is SMNVEV in the germline V gene (reference sequence). V lost 7 bases, J lost 4 bases, and 13 bases stayed unmatched. The CDR3 is CASTHIPTQGAYGYTF. CDR3 DNA sequence: TGTGCCAGCACCCACATTCCCACACAGGGGGCCTATGGCTACACCTTC.

This clone showed up just once. This chain uses TRBV3-1 (or the pseudogene TRBV3-2) with TRBJ2-2, with a tentative D call TRBD1 (7 bases). The CDR3 covers 16 residues. The V end lost 4 bases, the J end lost 3 bases, and 15 bases lay between the germline ends. Germline-derived CDR1 and CDR2 are LGHDT and YNNKEL (reference sequence). CDR3 residues: CASSRQGGPYTGELFF. Written as DNA, the CDR3 is TGTGCCAGCAGCCGACAGGGAGGCCCGTACACCGGGGAGCTGTTTTTT.

The genes are TRBV15 and TRBJ1-2, with 9 bases aligning to TRBD1. V shed 2 bases, J shed 8 bases, and the junction held 3 bases outside the gene matches. The CDR3 length is 13 residues. Germline assignment: CDR1 LNHNV and CDR2 YYDKDF (reference sequence). The CDR3 coding sequence is TGTGCCACCAGCAGATTGGACAGGGGCGGCTACACCTTC. It translates to CATSRLDRGGYTF.

This chain connects TRBV24-1 to TRBJ2-6, with D possibly matching TRBD1 (7 bases). The CDR3 spans 14 residues. In germline, CDR1 is KGHDR, CDR2 SFDVKD. The germline V and J ends were trimmed by 2 bases and 10 bases, with 11 bases remaining between them. The CDR3 sequence: CATSDSGGQNVLTF. The CDR3 region has the DNA TGTGCCACCAGTGATTCAGGGGGGCAGAACGTCCTGACTTTC.

The chain has TRBV7-2 and TRBJ2-7, with 13 bases identical to TRBD2. V was clipped by 1 base and J by 2 bases; unmatched bases: 2. Per germline, CDR1 SGHTA and CDR2 FQGNSA. The CDR3 has 16 residues. In DNA, the CDR3 is TGTGCCAGCAGCTTAGGACTAGCGGGAGGCGCCTACGAGCAGTACTTC. Translating gives CASSLGLAGGAYEQYF.

J is TRBJ1-2 and V is TRBV10-3; 7 nucleotides align to TRBD1. Losses at the gene ends were 0 bases for V and 4 bases for J; bases not matched to a gene: 5. The germline V gene encodes CDR1 ENHRY and CDR2 SYGVKD. The CDR3 length is 15 residues. The CDR3 here is CAISESGTASYGYTF. DNA of the CDR3: TGTGCCATCAGTGAGTCTGGGACAGCCAGCTATGGCTACACCTTC.

This chain uses TRBV14 with TRBJ1-2; TRBD1 matches 7 bases. The CDR3 is 12 residues long. With 4 bases clipped from V and 5 bases from J, the junction kept 1 base outside the gene matches. CDR1 and CDR2 from the germline V gene are SGHDN and FVKESK. The CDR3 protein is CASSPTGYGYTF. CDR3 nucleotide sequence: TGTGCCAGCAGCCCGACAGGGTATGGCTACACCTTC.

The chain has TRBV6-5 and TRBJ2-5; possible D gene TRBD1, 5 bases. Germline V gives CDR1 MNHEY, CDR2 SVGAGI. Trimming left V 1 base short and J 1 base short, with 10 bases between. There are 15 residues in the CDR3. DNA for the CDR3: TGTGCCAGCAGTTACTTCCAGGGCGCCCAAGAGACCCAGTACTTC. Translation: CASSYFQGAQETQYF.

This clone has just one count. This sequence joins TRBV15 and TRBJ1-3; TRBD1 matches 8 bases. This CDR3 region has 15 residues. J was trimmed by 1 base and V by 5 bases; bases with no gene match: 4. CDR1 and CDR2 from the germline V gene are LNHNV and YYDKDF (reference sequence). CDR3 DNA: TGTGCCACCAGCGGACAGGGCTTTTCTGGAAACACCATATATTTT. It translates to CATSGQGFSGNTIYF.

V and J are TRBV10-3 and TRBJ2-7; D perhaps matches TRBD2 (6 bases). CDR1 and CDR2 from the germline V gene are ENHRY and SYGVKD. V was cut by 3 bases and J by 2 bases, with 14 bases left in between. The CDR3 has 15 residues. The CDR3 coding sequence is TGTGCCATCAGTGATCCCCCGGGGGATACCTACGAGCAGTACTTC. Its protein is CAISDPPGDTYEQYF.